The clone carrying this T cell receptor (beta chain) was detected ten times or more. This CDR3 spans 16 amino acids. Germline V gives CDR1 SGHAT, CDR2 FQNNGV. Trimming removed 8 bases from V and 5 bases from J, with 22 bases in between. Time point specified: patch test 1, 2 weeks after DPC sensitization. Documented treatment: therapeutic diphenylcyclopropenone sensitization with weekly scalp DPC. TCRdb fed the RACE reads into MiXCR, producing one record per CDR3 protein. Of 370,000 or so distinct CDR3 sequences detected, approximately 5% appear once; the ten largest clones hold under 2.5%. The data stem from a study of human T cells and chemical hapten exposure.

The V call is TRBV11-2, the J call TRBJ2-1, with D maybe TRBD2 (6 bases). The starting material was whole blood, obtained in connection with sensitization to the hapten diphenylcyclopropenone (DPC). This receptor was obtained from a woman in her 50s with alopecia areata. Some clones in this sample may be carry-over from other donors' samples. CDR3 sequence: CASVTREDYQNNEQFF. The CDR3 DNA reads TGTGCCAGCGTTACGAGGGAGGACTACCAAAACAATGAGCAGTTCTTC.